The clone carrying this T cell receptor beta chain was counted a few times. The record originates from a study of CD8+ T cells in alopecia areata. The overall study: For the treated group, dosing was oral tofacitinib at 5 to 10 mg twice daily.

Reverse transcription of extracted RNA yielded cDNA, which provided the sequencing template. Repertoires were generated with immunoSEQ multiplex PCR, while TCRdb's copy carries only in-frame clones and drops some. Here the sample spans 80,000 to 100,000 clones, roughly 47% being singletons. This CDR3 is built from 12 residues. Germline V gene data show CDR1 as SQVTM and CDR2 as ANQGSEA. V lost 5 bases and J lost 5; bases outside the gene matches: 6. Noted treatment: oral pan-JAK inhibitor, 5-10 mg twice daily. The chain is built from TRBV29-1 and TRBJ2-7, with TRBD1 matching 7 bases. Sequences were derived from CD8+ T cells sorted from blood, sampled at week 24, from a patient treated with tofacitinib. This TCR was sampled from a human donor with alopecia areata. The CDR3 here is CSVFGTDHEQYF. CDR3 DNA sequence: TGCAGCGTTTTCGGGACAGATCACGAGCAGTACTTC.